This is a list of T cell receptor beta chains from one sample in a study of cytomegalovirus exposure and HLA in healthy donors. The repertoire was sequenced with immunoSEQ multiplex PCR; TCRdb's copy has only in-frame clones and lacks some. The profile shows about 150,000 clones, 75% to 90% of them singletons. The material sequenced was PBMCs. Receptors were obtained from a man younger than 30 in good health and CMV-seropositive. CDR3s include the opening cysteine and the closing phenylalanine or tryptophan. D genes are given only for firm matches. The size field is filled for only some rows; it gives once, few, many or a size class.

.,TRBJ2-2,.,TRBV2,TGTGCCAGCAGTGAAGCGCTTCGGGGCGGGGAGCTGTTTTTT,CASSEALRGGELFF
.,TRBJ2-7,.,TRBV25-1,TGTGCCAGCAGTGTTGTGGAGAACGAGCAGTACTTC,CASSVVENEQYF
TRBD2,TRBJ2-3,few,TRBV6-4,TGTGCCAGCGGGGGACTAGCGGGGTTCACAGATACGCAGTATTTT,CASGGLAGFTDTQYF
TRBD2,TRBJ2-2,.,TRBV18,TGTGCCAGCTCACCAAAGGGACTAGAAACCGGGGAGCTGTTTTTT,CASSPKGLETGELFF
TRBD1,TRBJ1-2,.,TRBV6-5,TGTGCCAGCAGTTGGACAGGGGGAAGAAGGGACTATGGCTACACCTTC,CASSWTGGRRDYGYTF
.,TRBJ2-1,.,TRBV7-2,TGTGCCAGCAGCTTAGTAGCTAGCTCCTATGAGCAGTTCTTC,CASSLVASSYEQFF
TRBD1,TRBJ2-3,few,TRBV7-8,TGTGCCAGCAGCTGGACAGGGGTAGATACGCAGTATTTT,CASSWTGVDTQYF
.,TRBJ1-2,.,TRBV18,TGTGCCAGCTCACCACTCGACACCCGAAACTATGGCTACACCTTC,CASSPLDTRNYGYTF
TRBD1,TRBJ1-1,.,TRBV25-1,TGTGCCAGCAAGGGACAGACCTTGGAAGCTTTCTTT,CASKGQTLEAFF
.,TRBJ2-3,.,TRBV9,TGTGCCAGCAGCAGAGACTCCGGCACAGATACGCAGTATTTT,CASSRDSGTDTQYF
.,TRBJ1-1,.,TRBV28,TGTGCCAGCACCGGGGGAGGGGCCACTGAAGCTTTCTTT,CASTGGGATEAFF
TRBD1,TRBJ1-4,.,TRBV5-1,TGCGCCAGCAGGCGGGGAGGACAGGGGAATGAAAAACTGTTTTTT,CASRRGGQGNEKLFF
TRBD1,TRBJ2-5,.,TRBV4-1,TGCGCCAGCAGCCAAGTCACAGGGGTCCAAGAGACCCAGTACTTC,CASSQVTGVQETQYF
TRBD2,TRBJ2-3,.,TRBV9,TGTGCCAGCAGCGTAGAGCGGGCGGGAGGGGACACAGATACGCAGTATTTT,CASSVERAGGDTDTQYF
.,TRBJ1-1,.,TRBV6-5,TGTGCCAGCATCCGGACTGGGAACACTGAAGCTTTCTTT,CASIRTGNTEAFF
.,TRBJ2-7,.,TRBV11-3,TGTGCCAGCAGCCGAGACAGCTCCTACGAGCAGTACTTC,CASSRDSSYEQYF
.,TRBJ1-1,.,TRBV5-1,TGCGCCAGCAGCTTCTTGGTGGCGACCGTACAGGGACTAGGCACTGAAGCTTTCTTT,CASSFLVATVQGLGTEAFF
TRBD2,TRBJ2-1,.,TRBV9,TGTGCCAGCAGCGTAGACCCGGGGGGCAATGAGCAGTTCTTC,CASSVDPGGNEQFF
TRBD1,TRBJ1-5,.,TRBV4-3,TGCGCCAGCAGCCGAGACAGGGGAGGCAATCAGCCCCAGCATTTT,CASSRDRGGNQPQHF
.,TRBJ2-5,.,TRBV7-9,TGTGCCAGCAGCTTGGGGCAGGCGCCGCAAGGCACCCAGTACTTC,CASSLGQAPQGTQYF
TRBD2,TRBJ2-1,.,TRBV9,TGTGCCAGCAGCGTAGAACCAGCGGGGTCCTACAATGAGCAGTTCTTC,CASSVEPAGSYNEQFF
.,TRBJ1-2,.,TRBV27,TGTGCCAGCAGCCCTGGACACAGCGTCTACACCTTC,CASSPGHSVYTF
.,TRBJ2-5,once,TRBV11-2,TGTGCCAGCAGCTTAGAGGCGATCCGGGACACCATTTACCAAGAGACCCAGTACTTC,CASSLEAIRDTIYQETQYF
TRBD1,TRBJ2-5,.,TRBV19,TGTGCCAGTAGGGAGCCGGGACAGGGGGCGGCTACCCAGTACTTC,CASREPGQGAATQYF
.,TRBJ2-5,.,TRBV5-1,TGCGCCAGCCATTACCAGCAAGAGACCCAGTACTTC,CASHYQQETQYF
.,TRBJ1-1,.,TRBV6-1,TGTGCCAGCAGGGAGGGAATGGGGAACACTGAAGCTTTCTTT,CASREGMGNTEAFF
TRBD1,TRBJ1-2,.,TRBV7-9,TGTGCCAGCAGCTTAAAGGGGGCGGTCTATGGCTACACCTTC,CASSLKGAVYGYTF
.,TRBJ1-1,.,TRBV9,TGTGCCAGCAGCAGAGGTCAGGGATGGACTGAAGCTTTCTTT,CASSRGQGWTEAFF
.,TRBJ2-7,.,TRBV11-2,TGTGCCAGCAGCTTAGGGTTTAGCTCCTACGAGCAGTACTTC,CASSLGFSSYEQYF
.,TRBJ2-7,.,TRBV29-1,TGCAGCGTTGCCCAGGGGTACGAGCAGTACTTC,CSVAQGYEQYF
.,TRBJ2-5,.,TRBV7-8,TGTGCCAGCAGCATCGAAGGGGGAAAAGAGACCCAGTACTTC,CASSIEGGKETQYF
TRBD2,TRBJ2-5,once,TRBV2,TGTGCCAGCAGCGCCCTCGGCGGGAGCGAGACCCAGTACTTC,CASSALGGSETQYF
TRBD2,TRBJ2-2,.,TRBV7-3,TGTGCCAGCAGCTTAACTAGCGGGAGGTTCACCGGGGAGCTGTTTTTT,CASSLTSGRFTGELFF
TRBD1,TRBJ2-3,.,TRBV5-1,TGCGCCAGCAGCTTGTCCCAGGGGGCCGTGGGTTCAGATACGCAGTATTTT,CASSLSQGAVGSDTQYF
.,TRBJ2-1,.,TRBV4-2,TGTGCCAGCAGCCAAAAGCCCTCCTCCCGAGCGGCTCCCTACAATGAGCAGTTCTTC,CASSQKPSSRAAPYNEQFF